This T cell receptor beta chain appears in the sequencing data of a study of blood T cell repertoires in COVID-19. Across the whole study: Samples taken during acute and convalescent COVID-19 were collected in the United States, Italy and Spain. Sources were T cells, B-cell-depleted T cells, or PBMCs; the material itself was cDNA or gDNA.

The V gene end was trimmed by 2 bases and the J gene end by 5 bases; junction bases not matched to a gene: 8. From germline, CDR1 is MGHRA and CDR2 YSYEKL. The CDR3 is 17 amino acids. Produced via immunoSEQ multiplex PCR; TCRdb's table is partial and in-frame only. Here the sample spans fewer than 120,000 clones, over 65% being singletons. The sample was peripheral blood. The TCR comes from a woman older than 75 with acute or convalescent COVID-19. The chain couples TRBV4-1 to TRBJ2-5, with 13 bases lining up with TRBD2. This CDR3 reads CASSQPGTSGVQETQYF. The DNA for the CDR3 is TGCGCCAGCAGCCAACCCGGGACTAGCGGGGTTCAGGAGACCCAGTACTTC.